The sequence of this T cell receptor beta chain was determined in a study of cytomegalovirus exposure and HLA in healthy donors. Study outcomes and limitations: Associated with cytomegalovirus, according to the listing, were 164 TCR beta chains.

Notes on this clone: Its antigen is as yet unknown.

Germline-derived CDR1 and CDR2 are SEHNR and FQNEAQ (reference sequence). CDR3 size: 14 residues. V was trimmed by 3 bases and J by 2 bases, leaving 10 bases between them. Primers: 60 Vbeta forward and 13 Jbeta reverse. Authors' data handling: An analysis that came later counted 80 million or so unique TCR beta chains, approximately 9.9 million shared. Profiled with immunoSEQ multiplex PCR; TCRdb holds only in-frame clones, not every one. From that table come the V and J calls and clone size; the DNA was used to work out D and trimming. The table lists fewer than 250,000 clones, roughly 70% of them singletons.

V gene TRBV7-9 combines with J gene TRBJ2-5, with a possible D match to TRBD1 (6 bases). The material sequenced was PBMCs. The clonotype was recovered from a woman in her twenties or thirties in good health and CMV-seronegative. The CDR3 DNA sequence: TGTGCCAGCAGCTTCCCTGGACAGCAAGAGACCCAGTACTTC. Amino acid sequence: CASSFPGQQETQYF. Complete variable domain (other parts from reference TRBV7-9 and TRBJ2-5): DTGVSQNPRHKITKRGQNVTFRCDPISEHNRLYWYRQTLGQGPEFLTYFQNEAQLEKSRLLSDRFSAERPKGSFSTLEIQRTEQGDSAMYLCASSFPGQQETQYFGPGTRLLVL.